These T cell receptor beta chains were read from a single sample in a study of vaccination effects on CD4 cells after COVID-19. Libraries were prepared by immunoSEQ multiplex PCR; TCRdb keeps only in-frame clonotypes and omits some of them. The sample includes under 25,000 clones, 73% of them seen just once. Their target antigens are unknown. The material was CD4+ T cells from PBMCs cultured with SARS-CoV-2 spike peptides, obtained before COVID-19 vaccination. The source of these receptors is a human donor who received a COVID-19 vaccine. Both conserved end residues are part of each CDR3. The order of the fields is CDR3 DNA, CDR3 protein, clone size, J gene, V gene, D gene. A D gene is named only where the DNA matches it firmly. Clone size appears in some rows only: once, few, many, or a class for an expanded clone.

DNA: TGTGCCAGCAGTGTTTCAGGGTTATCCTATGGCTACACCTTC; CDR3: CASSVSGLSYGYTF; size: .; J: TRBJ1-2; V: TRBV28; D: .
DNA: TGTGCCACCAGCAGAGAGACTAGCGGGGCAGATACGCAGTATTTT; CDR3: CATSRETSGADTQYF; size: once; J: TRBJ2-3; V: TRBV15; D: TRBD2
DNA: TGCGCCAGCAGCTTGTATTCAGAATCTAATGAAAAACTGTTTTTT; CDR3: CASSLYSESNEKLFF; size: once; J: TRBJ1-4; V: TRBV5-1; D: .
DNA: TGTGCCAGCAGCTCAAGGGGGCTAAGTCAGCCCCAGCATTTT; CDR3: CASSSRGLSQPQHF; size: .; J: TRBJ1-5; V: TRBV7-2; D: TRBD1
DNA: TGTGCCAGCAGCTTGGTGGGACAGGGGGCTTCCGGGGAGCTGTTTTTT; CDR3: CASSLVGQGASGELFF; size: .; J: TRBJ2-2; V: TRBV5-5; D: TRBD1
DNA: TGCAGTGCTAGTTTAGGGGCTAGCGGGAGAGCCGGGGAGCTGTTTTTT; CDR3: CSASLGASGRAGELFF; size: .; J: TRBJ2-2; V: TRBV20-1; D: TRBD2
DNA: TGTGCTAGCTCACCCCGGCTCGTGACAGGGGGTACGGAGACCCAGTACTTC; CDR3: CASSPRLVTGGTETQYF; size: .; J: TRBJ2-5; V: TRBV18; D: TRBD1
DNA: TGTGCCAGAACAGGGCCCACCGGGGAGCTGTTTTTT; CDR3: CARTGPTGELFF; size: .; J: TRBJ2-2; V: TRBV27; D: .
DNA: TGTGCCAGCAGCCAACAGGGAAGCTCCTACAATGAGCAGTTCTTC; CDR3: CASSQQGSSYNEQFF; size: once; J: TRBJ2-1; V: TRBV4-2; D: .
DNA: TGTGCCAGCAGCACCAGGACAGGGTCTACCGGGGAGCTGTTTTTT; CDR3: CASSTRTGSTGELFF; size: .; J: TRBJ2-2; V: TRBV7-2; D: TRBD1
DNA: TGTGCCAGCTCACTACGACAGGGGAATGAGCAGTTCTTC; CDR3: CASSLRQGNEQFF; size: .; J: TRBJ2-1; V: TRBV18; D: TRBD1